The TCR beta chain under discussion was sequenced for a study of OX40 agonist ivuxolimab in advanced cancers. Overall study context: Clinicians treated patients with ivuxolimab, an agonistic anti-OX40 (CD134) antibody.

The repertoire was sequenced with immunoSEQ multiplex PCR; TCRdb's copy has only in-frame clones and lacks some. The table lists over 45,000 clones, 83% of them singletons, with 3% to 3.5% in the top ten. Germline V gene data show CDR1 as LNHNV and CDR2 as YYDKDF (reference sequence). The CDR3 extends over 15 amino acids. V dropped 1 base and J dropped 4 bases, with 11 bases sitting between them. The sequenced sample was CD4+ or CD8+ T cells sorted from blood, obtained in a trial of the OX40 agonist ivuxolimab. The TCR originated in an adult with an advanced solid tumor such as melanoma, head and neck, liver or kidney cancer. This rearrangement joins TRBV15 to TRBJ2-1; D is ambiguous. The CDR3 coding sequence is TGTGCCACCAGCAGAGCGTGGCAGCCGTACAATGAGCAGTTCTTC. This encodes CATSRAWQPYNEQFF.